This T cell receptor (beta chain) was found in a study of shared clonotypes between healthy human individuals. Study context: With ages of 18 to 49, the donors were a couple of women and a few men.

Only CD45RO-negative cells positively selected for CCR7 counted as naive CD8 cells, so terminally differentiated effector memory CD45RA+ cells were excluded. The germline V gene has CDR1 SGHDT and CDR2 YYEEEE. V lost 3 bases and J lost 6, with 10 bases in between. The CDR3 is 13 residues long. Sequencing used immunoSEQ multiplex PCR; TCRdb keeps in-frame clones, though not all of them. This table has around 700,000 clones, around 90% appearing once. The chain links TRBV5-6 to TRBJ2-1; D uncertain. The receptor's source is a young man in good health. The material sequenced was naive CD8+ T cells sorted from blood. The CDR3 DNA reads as TGTGCCAGCAGCTCCCTAGACCCCAATGAGCAGTTCTTC. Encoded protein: CASSSLDPNEQFF.